A single sample is the source of the 30 T cell receptor beta chains below, sequenced in a study of cytomegalovirus exposure and HLA in healthy donors. PCR used 60 Vbeta primers and 13 Jbeta primers. Sequenced by immunoSEQ multiplex PCR; TCRdb stores in-frame clones only, minus some. The sample has about 200,000 clones. Specimen: PBMCs. All receptors come from a girl aged 2-15 years in good health and CMV-seropositive.

The chain carries TRBV5-1 and TRBJ2-7; 14 bases are shared with TRBD2. Germline lookup yields CDR1 SGHRS and CDR2 YFSETQ. The CDR3 sequence is 16 residues long. V shed 2 bases and J 7 bases; nucleotides not matched to a gene: 8. The CDR3 DNA reads TGCGCCAGCAGCTTCGGGGGACTAGCGGGAGAATATGAGCAGTACTTC. Its protein product is CASSFGGLAGEYEQYF.

The chain couples TRBV28 to TRBJ2-5; 13 positions agree with TRBD2. The CDR3 has 18 residues. The ends lost 5 bases at V and 1 base at J; junction bases unmatched: 10. Germline CDR1 MDHEN, CDR2 SYDVKM. CDR3 nucleotide sequence: TGTGCCAGCAGTCGCGGACTAGCGGGAGTGGGGCTCCAAGAGACCCAGTACTTC. As protein: CASSRGLAGVGLQETQYF.

This chain connects TRBV27 to TRBJ1-1, with TRBD1 as a possible D gene (6 bases). There are 13 residues in the CDR3. V lost 2 bases, J lost 6 bases, and 10 bases lay in between. Germline V lookup: CDR1 MNHEY, CDR2 SMNVEV (reference sequence). CDR3 protein: CASSLGGAAEAFF. The CDR3 DNA reads TGTGCCAGCAGTTTAGGGGGGGCCGCTGAAGCTTTCTTT.

This chain links TRBV28 with TRBJ2-1, with a possible D match to TRBD1 (7 bases). Trimming took 7 bases from V and 9 from J, leaving 19 bases between them. This CDR3 has 14 residues. Germline assignment: CDR1 MDHEN and CDR2 SYDVKM. CDR3 sequence reads: CASTVDRRGGEQFF. DNA of the CDR3: TGTGCCAGCACCGTGGACAGGCGGGGTGGTGAGCAGTTCTTC.

The V call is TRBV28, the J call TRBJ1-5; D remains ambiguous. This CDR3 region has 13 residues. The V end lost 9 bases, the J end lost 6 bases, and 15 bases lay between the germline ends. Germline V gene sequence: CDR1 MDHEN, CDR2 SYDVKM. CDR3 in amino acids: CASYTAGGQPQHF. CDR3 DNA: TGTGCCAGTTATACAGCGGGAGGTCAGCCCCAGCATTTT.

V and J are TRBV19 and TRBJ1-5; 10 bases map to TRBD1. The junction had 9 bases not matched to a gene; V was cut back by 6 bases and J by 7 bases. The CDR3 spans 15 residues. Germline lookup yields CDR1 LNHDA and CDR2 SQIVND (reference sequence). CDR3 DNA: TGTGCCAGTAGCGCTGGGACAGGGGTAAGACAGCCCCAGCATTTT. Its protein product is CASSAGTGVRQPQHF.

CDR3 sequence reads: CASSFKDSAYYEQYF. The CDR3, as DNA: TGTGCCAGCAGCTTCAAGGACAGCGCTTACTACGAGCAGTACTTC. The chain joins TRBV5-4 to TRBJ2-7; the D gene is possibly TRBD1 (6 bases). Trimming removed 2 bases from V and 3 bases from J, with 15 bases in between. This CDR3 region has 15 residues. CDR1 and CDR2 from the germline V gene are SGHNT and YYREEE (reference sequence).

The chain links TRBV5-1 to TRBJ1-2, with 7 bases that match TRBD1. The CDR3 loop spans 15 amino acids. Trimming at V came to 3 bases and at J to 3 bases, leaving 8 bases not matched to a gene. Germline assignment: CDR1 SGHRS and CDR2 YFSETQ. DNA of the CDR3: TGCGCCAGCAGCTCTATAGGACAGGCTGACTATGGCTACACCTTC. This sequence encodes CASSSIGQADYGYTF.

CDR3 amino acids: CASSFALPGELFF. The CDR3 nucleotides read TGTGCCAGCAGCTTCGCACTTCCCGGGGAGCTGTTTTTT. The chain carries TRBV5-4 and TRBJ2-2, with unresolved D. CDR1 and CDR2 from the germline V gene are SGHNT and YYREEE (reference sequence). The CDR3 contains 13 residues. Deletions cut 2 bases from V and 6 bases from J, with 8 bases between.

The J gene is TRBJ2-7, the V gene TRBV27; maybe TRBD2 (6 bases). V was cut by 4 bases and J by 2 bases, with 18 bases left in between. The CDR3 contains 16 residues. Germline lookup yields CDR1 MNHEY and CDR2 SMNVEV (reference sequence). The CDR3 nucleotides read TGTGCCAGCAGTTCACCCCAGGGACGGGGGACCTACGAGCAGTACTTC. Translation gives CASSSPQGRGTYEQYF.

The chain employs TRBV25-1 and TRBJ2-1, with 11 bases lining up with TRBD2. This CDR3 is built from 17 residues. Trimming cost V 1 base and J 8 bases; bases outside gene matches: 10. Looked up from germline, CDR1 is MGHDK and CDR2 is SYGVNS. CDR3 amino acids: CASSEWGGTSGLYEQFF. In DNA, the CDR3 is TGTGCCAGCAGTGAATGGGGAGGGACTAGCGGCCTCTATGAGCAGTTCTTC.

The V gene is TRBV4-2, the J gene TRBJ1-5, with 9 bases matching TRBD1. Germline CDR1 and CDR2: LGHNA and YNFKEQ. The CDR3 consists of 14 residues. V trimming: 5 bases; J trimming: 2 bases; junction bases outside the gene matches: 1. Written as DNA, the CDR3 is TGTGCCAGCAGCTGGACAGGGGGCAATCAGCCCCAGCATTTT. It encodes CASSWTGGNQPQHF.

The chain joins TRBV28 to TRBJ2-3, with D hard to call. Germline CDR1 MDHEN, CDR2 SYDVKM. The CDR3 is 19 amino acids. The germline V and J ends were trimmed by 4 bases and 11 bases, with 34 bases remaining between them. The CDR3 reads CASSSDPPQVPSRRIGQYF. The CDR3 DNA is TGTGCCAGCAGTTCCGATCCCCCCCAGGTTCCATCCCGGCGAATAGGGCAGTATTTT. The complete variable domain, with remaining parts taken from reference TRBV28 and TRBJ2-3, reads DVKVTQSSRYLVKRTGEKVFLECVQDMDHENMFWYRQDPGLGLRLIYFSYDVKMKEKGDIPEGYSVSREKKERFSLILESASTNQTSMYLCASSSDPPQVPSRRIGQYFGPGTRLTVL.

The genes are TRBV28 and TRBJ1-5; no definite D call. The CDR3 has 14 residues. Germline V gene lookup returns CDR1 MDHEN and CDR2 SYDVKM. V lost 3 bases and J lost 2, with 8 bases in between. CDR3: CASSFALGNQPQHF. In DNA form, the CDR3 reads TGTGCCAGCAGTTTTGCGCTGGGCAATCAGCCCCAGCATTTT.

This sequence joins TRBV28 and TRBJ1-3, with a weak D call TRBD1 (6 bases). Per germline, CDR1 MDHEN and CDR2 SYDVKM. Trimming removed 5 bases at V and 0 bases at J, with 23 bases between. The CDR3 runs 19 residues. The CDR3 nucleotides read TGTGCCAGCAGTCTAACCGAAAAATGGACAGCCCGCTCTGGAAACACCATATATTTT. As protein: CASSLTEKWTARSGNTIYF.

The chain employs TRBV27 and TRBJ2-1; 11 positions match TRBD1. Germline V CDR1 and CDR2: MNHEY, SMNVEV (reference sequence). The CDR3 spans 14 residues. V shed 4 bases and J 7 bases; nucleotides not matched to a gene: 3. The CDR3, as DNA: TGTGCCAGCAGTTGGGACAGGGGGGTGAATGAGCAGTTCTTC. It translates to CASSWDRGVNEQFF.

Concerning this clone itself: The same CDR3 also results from other DNA sequences found in this sample. This chain joins TRBV29-1 and TRBJ1-2; tentatively, D is TRBD1 (6 bases). The V gene's germline CDR1 is SQVTM and CDR2 ANQGSEA. V dropped 5 bases and J dropped 6 bases, with 13 bases sitting between them. The CDR3 is made up of 12 amino acids. CDR3 nucleotides: TGCAGCGTTCAGGGACAAGGTAATGGCTACACCTTC. This codes for CSVQGQGNGYTF.

This chain connects TRBV5-4 to TRBJ2-2; TRBD2 matches at 12 bases. CDR3 length: 17 amino acids. CDR1 SGHNT and CDR2 YYREEE come from the germline V gene (reference sequence). Germline trimming cut 0 bases from V and 3 bases from J; bases unmatched to any gene: 3. CDR3 nucleotide sequence: TGTGCCAGCAGCTTGGTGACTAGCGGGAGTTACACCGGGGAGCTGTTTTTT. Encoded protein: CASSLVTSGSYTGELFF.

The chain has TRBV28 and TRBJ2-7, with TRBD1 as a possible D gene (5 bases). Germline V gene sequence: CDR1 MDHEN, CDR2 SYDVKM. The CDR3 has 16 residues. V was cut by 2 bases and J by 3 bases, with 17 bases left in between. The CDR3 DNA follows: TGTGCCAGCAGTTTAGTTCCTGGGGCCCCCAACTACGAGCAGTACTTC. It encodes CASSLVPGAPNYEQYF.

CDR3 in DNA: TGTGCCATCAGCTCCGGGACAGGGTCGGTTGAGCAGTACTTC. Translation gives CAISSGTGSVEQYF. The rearrangement joins TRBV10-3 to TRBJ2-7, with 9 bases that match TRBD1. In germline, CDR1 is ENHRY, CDR2 SYGVKD. The trim removed 6 bases at V and 7 bases at J, leaving 10 bases unmatched. The CDR3 loop spans 14 amino acids.

This chain uses TRBV9 with TRBJ1-5; D possibly corresponds to TRBD1 (5 bases). The CDR3 sequence is 15 residues long. Trimming left V 0 bases short and J 3 bases short, with 10 bases between. Looked up from germline, CDR1 is SGDLS and CDR2 is YYNGEE. As DNA, the CDR3 is TGTGCCAGCAGCGTAGGGGGACTCCACAATCAGCCCCAGCATTTT. Translating it yields CASSVGGLHNQPQHF.

Comments on this clone: An end of the junction does not agree with germline; a read error may underlie this. Within the sample, other DNA sequences also encode this same CDR3. The genes are TRBV19 and TRBJ1-1; D unclear. The CDR3 sequence is 16 residues long. Looked up from germline, CDR1 is LNHDA and CDR2 is SQIVND (reference sequence). The CDR3 sequence: CASSREIQRTNTEAFF. DNA of the CDR3: TGTGCCAGTAGTCGGGAGATACAGAGAACGAACACTGAGGCTTTCTTT.

The chain joins TRBV4-1 to TRBJ1-2; D may be TRBD1 (5 bases). From germline, CDR1 is MGHRA and CDR2 YSYEKL. The CDR3 loop spans 15 amino acids. The germline V and J ends were trimmed by 3 bases and 4 bases, with 15 bases remaining between them. The CDR3 here is CASSHPRGTAYGYTF. Here the CDR3 DNA reads TGCGCCAGCAGCCATCCACGGGGGACCGCCTATGGCTACACCTTC.

The rearrangement uses TRBV14 and TRBJ1-2; D call uncertain. The CDR3 runs to 18 residues. V lost 0 bases to trimming and J lost 6 bases, with 23 bases between them. CDR1 and CDR2 (germline): SGHDN, FVKESK. The CDR3 loop reads CASSQDQRLESFSDGYTF. Written as DNA, the CDR3 is TGTGCCAGCAGCCAAGATCAGCGGTTGGAGTCATTTTCGGATGGCTACACCTTC.

The gene calls are TRBV5-1 and TRBJ2-1; TRBD1 is a possible D gene (6 bases). The V and J ends lost 4 bases and 0 bases respectively, with 17 bases between them. Germline CDR1 is SGHRS and CDR2 is YFSETQ. CDR3 length: 17 residues. The chain's CDR3 is CASSPTGTPSSYNEQFF. DNA for the CDR3: TGCGCCAGCAGCCCAACAGGGACCCCGAGCTCCTACAATGAGCAGTTCTTC.

V is TRBV27 and J is TRBJ2-1; D perhaps matches TRBD1 (6 bases). Trimming took 1 base from V and 7 from J, leaving 14 bases between them. Germline lookup yields CDR1 MNHEY and CDR2 SMNVEV (reference sequence). This CDR3 has 15 amino acids. CDR3 region: CASSLYMGASNEQFF. For the CDR3, the DNA is TGTGCCAGCAGTTTATATATGGGGGCTTCGAATGAGCAGTTCTTC.

The chain has TRBV27 and TRBJ2-2; D is unresolved. V was shortened by 10 bases and J by 4 bases, with 7 bases between the two germline ends. CDR1 and CDR2 (germline): MNHEY, SMNVEV (reference sequence). The CDR3 sequence is 11 residues long. The CDR3, as DNA: TGTGCCACCCATTCCACCGGGGAGCTGTTTTTT. Its protein is CATHSTGELFF.

The chain has TRBV7-3 and TRBJ2-2; 7 nucleotides line up with TRBD2. The J segment lost 3 bases and the V segment lost 1 base, leaving 17 bases of the junction unmatched. From germline, CDR1 is SGHTA and CDR2 FQGTGA. CDR3 length equals 20 residues. The CDR3 region has the DNA TGTGCCAGCAGCTTAAGACCTTCCGGCTGGGGGGACTACGACACCGGGGAGCTGTTTTTT. Translation gives CASSLRPSGWGDYDTGELFF.

The V gene is TRBV10-2, the J gene TRBJ2-7; 14 bases match TRBD2. CDR3 length: 16 residues. V shed 6 bases, J shed 4 bases, and the junction held 8 bases outside the gene matches. Germline V gene sequence: CDR1 WSHSY, CDR2 SAAADI. CDR3 in amino acids: CASRRGLAGEKYEQYF. The CDR3 nucleotides are TGCGCCAGCAGGAGGGGACTAGCGGGAGAAAAGTACGAGCAGTACTTC.

The chain joins TRBV7-9 to TRBJ2-3, with TRBD1 as a possible D gene (6 bases). Trimming removed 5 bases from V and 0 bases from J, with 12 bases in between. The V gene's germline CDR1 is SEHNR and CDR2 FQNEAQ (reference sequence). The CDR3 contains 15 residues. The CDR3 bases are TGTGCCAGCAGCCCGTTGGGGGCTAGCACAGATACGCAGTATTTT. Encoded protein: CASSPLGASTDTQYF.